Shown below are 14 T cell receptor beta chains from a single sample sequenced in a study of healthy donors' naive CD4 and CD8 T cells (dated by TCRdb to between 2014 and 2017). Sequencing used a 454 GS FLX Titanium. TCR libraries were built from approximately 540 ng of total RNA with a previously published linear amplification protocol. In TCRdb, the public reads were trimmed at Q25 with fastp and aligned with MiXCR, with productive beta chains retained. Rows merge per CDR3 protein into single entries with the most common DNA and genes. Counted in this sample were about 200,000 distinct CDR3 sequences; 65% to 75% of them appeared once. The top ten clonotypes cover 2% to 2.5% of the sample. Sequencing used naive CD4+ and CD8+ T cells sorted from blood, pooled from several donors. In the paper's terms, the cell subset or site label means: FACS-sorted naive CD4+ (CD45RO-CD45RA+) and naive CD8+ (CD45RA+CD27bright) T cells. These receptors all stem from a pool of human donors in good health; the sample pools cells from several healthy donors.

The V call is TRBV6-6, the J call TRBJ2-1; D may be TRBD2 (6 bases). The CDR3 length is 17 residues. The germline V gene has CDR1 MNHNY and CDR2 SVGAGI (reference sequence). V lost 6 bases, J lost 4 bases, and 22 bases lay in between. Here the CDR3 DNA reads TGTGCCAGCAGCCCTAAGGAGGGGATCGCCGTTTACAATGAGCAGTTCTTC. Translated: CASSPKEGIAVYNEQFF.

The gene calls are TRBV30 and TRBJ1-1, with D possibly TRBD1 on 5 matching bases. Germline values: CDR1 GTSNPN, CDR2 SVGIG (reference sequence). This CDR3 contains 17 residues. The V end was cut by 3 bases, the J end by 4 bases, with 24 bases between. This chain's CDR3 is CAWRARDGLVGTTEAFF. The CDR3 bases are TGTGCCTGGAGGGCCCGGGACGGCCTTGTGGGAACCACTGAAGCTTTCTTT.

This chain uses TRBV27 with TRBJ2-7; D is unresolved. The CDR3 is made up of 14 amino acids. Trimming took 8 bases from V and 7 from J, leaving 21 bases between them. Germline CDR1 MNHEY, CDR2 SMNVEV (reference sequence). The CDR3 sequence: CASGWVSSYNEQYF. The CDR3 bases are TGTGCCAGCGGCTGGGTCAGCTCCTACAATGAGCAGTACTTC.

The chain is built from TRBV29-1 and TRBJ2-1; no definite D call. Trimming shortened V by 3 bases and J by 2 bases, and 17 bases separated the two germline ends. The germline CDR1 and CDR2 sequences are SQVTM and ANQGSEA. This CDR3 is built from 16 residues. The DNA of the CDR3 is TGCAGCGTTGATACCGGGTCCCCCGGGCCCTACAATGAGCAGTTCTTC. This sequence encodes CSVDTGSPGPYNEQFF.

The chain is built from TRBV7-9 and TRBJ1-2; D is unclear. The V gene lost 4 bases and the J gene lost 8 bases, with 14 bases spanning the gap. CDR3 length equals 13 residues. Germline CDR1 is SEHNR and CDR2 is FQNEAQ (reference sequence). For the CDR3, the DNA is TGTGCCAGCAGCTCCGCCGGGATGGTAGGCTACACCTTC. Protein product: CASSSAGMVGYTF.

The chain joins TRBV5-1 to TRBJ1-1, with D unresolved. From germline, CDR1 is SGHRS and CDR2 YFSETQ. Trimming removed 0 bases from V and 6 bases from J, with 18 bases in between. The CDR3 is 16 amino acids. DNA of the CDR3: TGCGCCAGCAGCTTGGTTGGGGAGCCCCTAACGCCTGAAGCTTTCTTT. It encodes CASSLVGEPLTPEAFF.

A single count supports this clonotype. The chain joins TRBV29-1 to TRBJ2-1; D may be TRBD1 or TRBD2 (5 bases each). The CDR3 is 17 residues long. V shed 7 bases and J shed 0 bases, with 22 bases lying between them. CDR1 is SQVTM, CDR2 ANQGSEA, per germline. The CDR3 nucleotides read TGCAGCGCCGCACCGGGGCCCACAAGGAGCTCCTACAATGAGCAGTTCTTC. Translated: CSAAPGPTRSSYNEQFF.

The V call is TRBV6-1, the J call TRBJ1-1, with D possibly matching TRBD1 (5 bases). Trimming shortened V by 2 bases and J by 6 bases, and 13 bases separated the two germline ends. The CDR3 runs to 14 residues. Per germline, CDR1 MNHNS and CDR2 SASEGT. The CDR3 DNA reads TGTGCCAGCAGTGAATGGGGGGTTTGGGCTGAAGCTTTCTTT. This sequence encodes CASSEWGVWAEAFF.

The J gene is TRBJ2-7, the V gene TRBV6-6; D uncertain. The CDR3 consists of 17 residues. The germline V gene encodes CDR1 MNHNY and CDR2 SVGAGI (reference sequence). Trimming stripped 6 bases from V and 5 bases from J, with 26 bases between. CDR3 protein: CASSQTAMRSPNHEQYF. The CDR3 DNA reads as TGTGCCAGCAGCCAGACCGCCATGCGGAGCCCAAATCACGAGCAGTACTTC.

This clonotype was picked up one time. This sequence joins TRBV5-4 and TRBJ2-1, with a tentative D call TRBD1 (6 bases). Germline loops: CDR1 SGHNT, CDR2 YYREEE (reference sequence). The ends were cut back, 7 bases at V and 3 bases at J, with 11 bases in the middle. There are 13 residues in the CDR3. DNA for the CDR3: TGTGCCAGCCACAGGGATTACTACAATGAGCAGTTCTTC. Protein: CASHRDYYNEQFF.

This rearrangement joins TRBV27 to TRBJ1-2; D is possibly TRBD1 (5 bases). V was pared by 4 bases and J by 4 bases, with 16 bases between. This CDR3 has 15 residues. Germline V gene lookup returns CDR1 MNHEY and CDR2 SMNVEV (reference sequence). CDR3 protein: CASSSPGRAFYGYTF. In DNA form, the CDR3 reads TGTGCCAGCAGTTCTCCGGGACGGGCCTTCTATGGCTACACCTTC.

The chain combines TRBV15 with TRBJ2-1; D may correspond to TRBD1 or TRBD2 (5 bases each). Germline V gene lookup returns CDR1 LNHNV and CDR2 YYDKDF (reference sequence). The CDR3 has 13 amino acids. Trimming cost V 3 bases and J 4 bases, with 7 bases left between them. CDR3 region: CATSSEGYNEQFF. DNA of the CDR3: TGTGCCACCAGCAGTGAGGGGTACAATGAGCAGTTCTTC.

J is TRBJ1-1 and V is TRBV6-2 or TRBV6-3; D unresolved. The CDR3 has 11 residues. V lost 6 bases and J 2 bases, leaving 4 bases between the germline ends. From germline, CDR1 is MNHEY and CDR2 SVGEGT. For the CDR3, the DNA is TGTGCCAGCAGACAAAACACTGAAGCTTTCTTT. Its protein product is CASRQNTEAFF.

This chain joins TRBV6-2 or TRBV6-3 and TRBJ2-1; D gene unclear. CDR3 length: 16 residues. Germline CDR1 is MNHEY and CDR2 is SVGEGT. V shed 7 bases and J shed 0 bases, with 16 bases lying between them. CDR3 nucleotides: TGTGCCAGCAACATTCTCGGGCAGAGCTCCTACAATGAGCAGTTCTTC. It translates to CASNILGQSSYNEQFF.